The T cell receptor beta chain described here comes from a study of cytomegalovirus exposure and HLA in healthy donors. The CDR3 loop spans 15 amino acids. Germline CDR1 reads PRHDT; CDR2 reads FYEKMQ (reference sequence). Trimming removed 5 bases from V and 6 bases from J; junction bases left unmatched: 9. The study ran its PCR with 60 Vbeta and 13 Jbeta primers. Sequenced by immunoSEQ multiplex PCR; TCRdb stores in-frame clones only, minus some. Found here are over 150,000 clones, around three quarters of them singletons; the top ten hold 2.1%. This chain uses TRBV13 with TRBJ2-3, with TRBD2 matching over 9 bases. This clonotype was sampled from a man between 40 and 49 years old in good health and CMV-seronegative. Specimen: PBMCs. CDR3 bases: TGTGCCAGCAGCACGACTAGCGGCACAGACGATACGCAGTATTTT. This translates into CASSTTSGTDDTQYF. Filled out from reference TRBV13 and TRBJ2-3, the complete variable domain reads AAGVIQSPRHLIKEKRETATLKCYPIPRHDTVYWYQQGPGQDPQFLISFYEKMQSDKGSIPDRFSAQQFSDYHSELNMSSLELGDSALYFCASSTTSGTDDTQYFGPGTRLTVL.